This is a list of T cell receptor beta chains from one sample in a study of PD-L1 blockade in urothelial cancer. Some clones are missing from TCRdb's copy, which holds only in-frame ones; the method was immunoSEQ multiplex PCR. This sample has around 40,000 clones, with approximately 78% found just once. Sequenced material: PBMCs, taken around atezolizumab (anti-PD-L1) treatment. The receptor set was obtained from a man in his 60s with urothelial cancer. Both conserved end residues are part of each CDR3. D genes are given only for firm matches. Expanded clones are given a class, and other clones once, few, many or no size at all.

D gene: TRBD1; V gene: TRBV7-2; clone size: NA; J gene: TRBJ1-3; CDR3 protein: CASSSWDRVNTIYF; CDR3 DNA: TGTGCCAGCAGCTCCTGGGACAGGGTGAACACCATATATTTT
D gene: NA; V gene: TRBV2; clone size: NA; J gene: TRBJ2-2; CDR3 protein: CASSPVRGNTGELFF; CDR3 DNA: TGTGCCAGCAGCCCCGTTAGGGGAAACACCGGGGAGCTGTTTTTT
D gene: NA; V gene: TRBV10-3; clone size: NA; J gene: TRBJ2-6; CDR3 protein: CAISRDNSGANVLTF; CDR3 DNA: TGTGCCATCAGTCGGGACAACTCTGGGGCCAACGTCCTGACTTTC
D gene: NA; V gene: TRBV30; clone size: few; J gene: TRBJ1-2; CDR3 protein: CAWSYQGYTF; CDR3 DNA: TGTGCCTGGAGTTATCAGGGCTACACCTTC
D gene: NA; V gene: TRBV10-2; clone size: NA; J gene: TRBJ1-1; CDR3 protein: CASSDRGRGNTEAFF; CDR3 DNA: TGCGCCAGCAGTGATAGGGGCAGGGGGAACACTGAAGCTTTCTTT
D gene: NA; V gene: TRBV18; clone size: NA; J gene: TRBJ1-1; CDR3 protein: CASSSNAGDTEAFF; CDR3 DNA: TGTGCCAGCTCATCAAACGCAGGGGACACTGAAGCTTTCTTT
D gene: NA; V gene: TRBV7-2; clone size: NA; J gene: TRBJ1-2; CDR3 protein: CASSLVPPGYGYTF; CDR3 DNA: TGTGCCAGCAGCTTAGTGCCTCCCGGCTATGGCTACACCTTC
D gene: NA; V gene: TRBV19; clone size: few; J gene: TRBJ1-1; CDR3 protein: CASIMNTEAFF; CDR3 DNA: TGTGCCAGTATCATGAACACTGAAGCTTTCTTT
D gene: TRBD2; V gene: TRBV28; clone size: NA; J gene: TRBJ2-7; CDR3 protein: CASSSGVAGFHEQYF; CDR3 DNA: TGTGCCAGCAGTTCCGGGGTAGCGGGATTCCACGAGCAGTACTTC
D gene: TRBD2; V gene: TRBV13; clone size: NA; J gene: TRBJ2-3; CDR3 protein: CASSSPLGVAGSPDTQYF; CDR3 DNA: TGTGCCAGCAGCTCCCCCCTCGGGGTAGCGGGATCCCCAGATACGCAGTATTTT
D gene: TRBD2; V gene: TRBV30; clone size: NA; J gene: TRBJ2-5; CDR3 protein: CAWSVSLTSGIGETQYF; CDR3 DNA: TGTGCCTGGAGTGTATCCCTGACTAGCGGGATTGGGGAGACCCAGTACTTC
D gene: TRBD1; V gene: TRBV29-1; clone size: NA; J gene: TRBJ1-1; CDR3 protein: CSVEGGEGAGTEAFF; CDR3 DNA: TGCAGCGTTGAAGGAGGCGAGGGGGCAGGAACTGAAGCTTTCTTT
D gene: TRBD2; V gene: TRBV5-1; clone size: NA; J gene: TRBJ2-5; CDR3 protein: CASSVLASQETQYF; CDR3 DNA: TGCGCCAGCAGCGTACTAGCGAGTCAAGAGACCCAGTACTTC
D gene: NA; V gene: TRBV2; clone size: NA; J gene: TRBJ2-3; CDR3 protein: CASGRQSRTDTQYF; CDR3 DNA: TGTGCCAGCGGCAGACAGTCAAGGACAGATACGCAGTATTTT
D gene: TRBD2; V gene: TRBV7-9; clone size: once; J gene: TRBJ2-7; CDR3 protein: CASSFQRGSSYEQYF; CDR3 DNA: TGTGCCAGCAGCTTCCAGCGGGGGAGCTCCTACGAGCAGTACTTC
D gene: NA; V gene: TRBV5-6; clone size: NA; J gene: TRBJ1-5; CDR3 protein: CASSLYKLRDQPQHF; CDR3 DNA: TGTGCCAGCAGCTTGTATAAATTACGAGATCAGCCCCAGCATTTT
D gene: TRBD1; V gene: TRBV28; clone size: NA; J gene: TRBJ2-7; CDR3 protein: CASQPPVQQGYEQYF; CDR3 DNA: TGTGCCAGCCAGCCCCCGGTCCAACAGGGGTACGAGCAGTACTTC
D gene: TRBD1; V gene: TRBV7-6; clone size: NA; J gene: TRBJ2-7; CDR3 protein: CASSFAGTGVSYEQYF; CDR3 DNA: TGTGCCAGCAGCTTCGCCGGGACAGGGGTTTCCTACGAGCAGTACTTC
D gene: NA; V gene: TRBV11-2; clone size: once; J gene: TRBJ1-2; CDR3 protein: CASSFSGDYGYTF; CDR3 DNA: TGTGCCAGCAGCTTTTCGGGGGACTATGGCTACACCTTC
D gene: TRBD2; V gene: TRBV4-1; clone size: few; J gene: TRBJ2-7; CDR3 protein: CASSQGFLTSGTYEQYF; CDR3 DNA: TGCGCCAGCAGCCAAGGCTTCCTGACTAGCGGGACTTACGAGCAGTACTTC
D gene: NA; V gene: TRBV7-8; clone size: NA; J gene: TRBJ1-1; CDR3 protein: CASSPRYRKNTEAFF; CDR3 DNA: TGTGCCAGCAGCCCAAGGTACAGGAAGAACACTGAAGCTTTCTTT
D gene: TRBD1; V gene: TRBV28; clone size: NA; J gene: TRBJ1-2; CDR3 protein: CASSSPGQANNYGYTF; CDR3 DNA: TGTGCCAGCAGTTCTCCGGGACAGGCTAACAACTATGGCTACACCTTC
D gene: TRBD1; V gene: TRBV7-2; clone size: NA; J gene: TRBJ1-4; CDR3 protein: CASSLDRGDHEKLFF; CDR3 DNA: TGTGCCAGCAGCTTGGACAGGGGGGATCATGAAAAACTGTTTTTT
D gene: NA; V gene: TRBV18; clone size: few; J gene: TRBJ1-4; CDR3 protein: CASSPKQGGSEKLFF; CDR3 DNA: TGTGCCAGCTCACCTAAGCAGGGTGGAAGTGAAAAACTGTTTTTT
D gene: TRBD2; V gene: TRBV2; clone size: NA; J gene: TRBJ2-1; CDR3 protein: CASGGRTSGGNEQFF; CDR3 DNA: TGTGCCAGCGGAGGGCGGACTAGCGGGGGGAATGAGCAGTTCTTC
D gene: NA; V gene: TRBV7-9; clone size: NA; J gene: TRBJ2-1; CDR3 protein: CASSFGLSYGSYNEQFF; CDR3 DNA: TGTGCCAGCAGCTTCGGACTATCCTATGGGTCCTACAATGAGCAGTTCTTC
D gene: TRBD1; V gene: TRBV13; clone size: NA; J gene: TRBJ2-1; CDR3 protein: CASSRRQGMSNEQFF; CDR3 DNA: TGTGCCAGCAGCCGAAGACAGGGTATGAGCAATGAGCAGTTCTTC
D gene: TRBD1; V gene: TRBV7-2; clone size: NA; J gene: TRBJ2-2; CDR3 protein: CASSLGQGGTGELFF; CDR3 DNA: TGTGCCAGCAGCTTGGGACAGGGAGGTACCGGGGAGCTGTTTTTT
D gene: NA; V gene: TRBV27; clone size: NA; J gene: TRBJ1-5; CDR3 protein: CASSLVPAGQPQHF; CDR3 DNA: TGTGCCAGCAGTTTAGTGCCAGCGGGTCAGCCCCAGCATTTT
D gene: NA; V gene: TRBV28; clone size: NA; J gene: TRBJ1-1; CDR3 protein: CASFSVGTEAFF; CDR3 DNA: TGTGCCAGCTTTTCCGTCGGGACTGAAGCTTTCTTT
D gene: NA; V gene: TRBV7-8; clone size: few; J gene: TRBJ2-7; CDR3 protein: CASSLVDGTYEQYF; CDR3 DNA: TGTGCCAGCAGCTTAGTGGACGGGACCTACGAGCAGTACTTC
D gene: TRBD2; V gene: TRBV5-4; clone size: NA; J gene: TRBJ2-7; CDR3 protein: CASSPGLAGHYEQYF; CDR3 DNA: TGTGCCAGCAGCCCAGGACTAGCGGGACACTACGAGCAGTACTTC
D gene: NA; V gene: TRBV6-5; clone size: few; J gene: TRBJ1-6; CDR3 protein: CASSYRGQSPLHF; CDR3 DNA: TGTGCCAGCAGTTACAGGGGCCAATCACCCCTCCACTTT
D gene: TRBD1; V gene: TRBV28; clone size: few; J gene: TRBJ2-5; CDR3 protein: CASSPQGMGQETQYF; CDR3 DNA: TGTGCCAGCAGTCCACAGGGGATGGGCCAAGAGACCCAGTACTTC
D gene: NA; V gene: TRBV19; clone size: NA; J gene: TRBJ2-1; CDR3 protein: CASAQGFNEQFF; CDR3 DNA: TGTGCCAGTGCCCAGGGGTTCAATGAGCAGTTCTTC
D gene: NA; V gene: TRBV2; clone size: once; J gene: TRBJ2-7; CDR3 protein: CASSPPLLLEQYF; CDR3 DNA: TGTGCCAGCTCCCCCCCCCTACTACTCGAGCAGTACTTC
D gene: TRBD1; V gene: TRBV5-6; clone size: NA; J gene: TRBJ2-3; CDR3 protein: CASSLGQGASDTQYF; CDR3 DNA: TGTGCCAGCAGCTTGGGACAGGGGGCCTCAGATACGCAGTATTTT
D gene: NA; V gene: TRBV20-1; clone size: NA; J gene: TRBJ1-4; CDR3 protein: CSARDKEKLFF; CDR3 DNA: TGCAGTGCTAGAGATAAAGAAAAACTGTTTTTT
D gene: NA; V gene: TRBV11-3; clone size: NA; J gene: TRBJ2-2; CDR3 protein: CASSLGLPGELFF; CDR3 DNA: TGTGCCAGCAGCTTAGGACTCCCCGGGGAGCTGTTTTTT
D gene: NA; V gene: TRBV2; clone size: few; J gene: TRBJ1-2; CDR3 protein: CASRYILDSHGYTF; CDR3 DNA: TGTGCCAGCAGATACATACTGGACAGTCATGGCTACACCTTC
D gene: NA; V gene: TRBV13; clone size: few; J gene: TRBJ2-7; CDR3 protein: CASSFRGGLLTYEQYF; CDR3 DNA: TGTGCCAGCAGCTTCAGGGGCGGTCTACTTACCTACGAGCAGTACTTC
D gene: TRBD1; V gene: TRBV28; clone size: few; J gene: TRBJ2-7; CDR3 protein: CASRTDRVHEQYF; CDR3 DNA: TGTGCCAGCAGGACGGACAGGGTCCACGAGCAGTACTTC
D gene: NA; V gene: TRBV27; clone size: once; J gene: TRBJ2-7; CDR3 protein: CASSLEPPPYEQYF; CDR3 DNA: TGTGCCAGCAGTTTAGAGCCGCCTCCCTACGAGCAGTACTTC
D gene: TRBD1; V gene: TRBV28; clone size: few; J gene: TRBJ1-4; CDR3 protein: CASSSPWTGSTNEKLFF; CDR3 DNA: TGTGCCAGCAGTTCACCCTGGACAGGGTCAACTAATGAAAAACTGTTTTTT
D gene: TRBD1; V gene: TRBV28; clone size: NA; J gene: TRBJ2-1; CDR3 protein: CASTTRRGLGEQFF; CDR3 DNA: TGTGCCAGCACCACGAGAAGGGGGCTGGGTGAGCAGTTCTTC